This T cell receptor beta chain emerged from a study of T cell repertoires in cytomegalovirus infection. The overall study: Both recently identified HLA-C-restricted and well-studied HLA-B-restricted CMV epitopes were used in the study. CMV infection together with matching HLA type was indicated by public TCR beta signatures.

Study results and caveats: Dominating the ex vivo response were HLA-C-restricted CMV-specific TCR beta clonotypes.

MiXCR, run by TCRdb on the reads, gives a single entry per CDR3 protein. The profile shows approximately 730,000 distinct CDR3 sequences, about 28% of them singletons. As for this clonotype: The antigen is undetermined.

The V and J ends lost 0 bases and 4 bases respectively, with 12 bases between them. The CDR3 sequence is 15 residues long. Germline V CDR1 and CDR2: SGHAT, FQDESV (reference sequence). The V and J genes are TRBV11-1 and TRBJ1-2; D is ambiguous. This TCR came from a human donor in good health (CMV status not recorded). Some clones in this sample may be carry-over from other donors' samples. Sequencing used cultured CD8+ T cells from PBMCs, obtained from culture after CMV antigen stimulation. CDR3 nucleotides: TGTGCCAGCAGCTTAGCGCCAGGAATTCGCTATGGCTACACCTTC. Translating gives CASSLAPGIRYGYTF.